What follows are 27 T cell receptor beta chains derived from one specimen sequenced in a study of blood T cell repertoires in COVID-19. Assay used: immunoSEQ multiplex PCR; TCRdb lists only in-frame clones, some missing. Seen here are hundreds of thousands of clones, approximately 86% observed once, and the top ten hold just over 7%. The sequenced sample was peripheral blood. The receptors originated from a woman in her sixties with COVID-19, enrolled during active disease.

This chain uses TRBV19 with TRBJ1-2, with 7 bases that match TRBD1. This CDR3 is 13 amino acids long. Germline V CDR1 and CDR2: LNHDA, SQIVND (reference sequence). V lost 6 bases, J lost 5 bases, and 6 bases stayed unmatched. The CDR3, as DNA: TGTGCCAGTAGCAGGGGACAGACTTATGGCTACACCTTC. Residues: CASSRGQTYGYTF.

This chain joins TRBV19 and TRBJ2-7, with 13 bases that match TRBD2. The V and J ends lost 4 bases and 3 bases, in that order; junction bases with no gene match: 3. CDR3 length: 15 residues. The V gene's germline CDR1 is LNHDA and CDR2 SQIVND (reference sequence). CDR3 sequence: CASSTGLAGVYEQYF. CDR3 nucleotides: TGTGCCAGTAGTACTGGACTAGCGGGGGTCTACGAGCAGTACTTC.

The chain is built from TRBV11-3 and TRBJ1-4; no clear D gene. The V gene's germline CDR1 is SGHNT and CDR2 YENEEA. The CDR3 runs to 15 residues. V lost 6 bases, J lost 0 bases, and 11 bases lay in between. In DNA form, the CDR3 reads TGTGCCAGCAGTCAGGCTTCTGCAACTAATGAAAAACTGTTTTTT. Translating gives CASSQASATNEKLFF.

The chain recombines TRBV10-3 with TRBJ2-7, with 11 bases matching TRBD2. CDR1 and CDR2 from the germline V gene are ENHRY and SYGVKD. This CDR3 comprises 14 residues. Losses at the gene ends were 0 bases for V and 6 bases for J; bases not matched to a gene: 1. Here the CDR3 DNA reads TGTGCCATCAGTGAGTCTACTAGCGGGGGCGAGCAGTACTTC. Residues: CAISESTSGGEQYF.

The CDR3 DNA is TGTGCCAGCGGATTAAACAGGGGTGGTAATTCACCCCTCCACTTT. Its translation is CASGLNRGGNSPLHF. This chain links TRBV7-2 with TRBJ1-6; 7 bases align to TRBD1. Germline CDR1 is SGHTA and CDR2 is FQGNSA. V was pared by 8 bases and J by 6 bases, with 10 bases of the junction left unmatched. The CDR3 spans 15 residues.

The chain combines TRBV9 with TRBJ2-1; unclear D gene. The CDR3 spans 16 residues. Per germline, CDR1 SGDLS and CDR2 YYNGEE. The germline V and J ends were trimmed by 0 bases and 4 bases, with 14 bases remaining between them. CDR3 nucleotide sequence: TGTGCCAGCAGCGTAGCTAATACCCTATTTTACAATGAGCAGTTCTTC. It yields the protein CASSVANTLFYNEQFF.

V usage is TRBV14 and J usage is TRBJ1-1; no definite D call. This CDR3 has 13 amino acids. Trimming cost V 5 bases and J 3 bases, with 10 bases left between them. CDR1 is SGHDN and CDR2 is FVKESK in the germline V gene. CDR3 DNA sequence: TGTGCCAGCAGCTTCCGGGGTCACACTGAAGCTTTCTTT. Its translation: CASSFRGHTEAFF.

Concerning this clone: Other DNA sequences from this sample encode an identical CDR3 as well. The chain combines TRBV6-5 with TRBJ1-1; D ambiguous. The CDR3 runs 15 residues. Germline assignment: CDR1 MNHEY and CDR2 SVGAGI. V lost 0 bases and J 0 bases, leaving 8 bases between the germline ends. The CDR3 protein is CASSYSPGLNTEAFF. Here the CDR3 DNA reads TGTGCCAGCAGTTACTCGCCGGGTTTGAACACTGAAGCTTTCTTT.

The rearrangement links TRBV18 to TRBJ2-5; D may be TRBD1 (6 bases). CDR1 and CDR2 (germline): KGHSH, LQKENI. Trimming removed 2 bases at V and 2 bases at J, with 15 bases between. The CDR3 spans 16 residues. The CDR3 loop is CASSPTLQGRQETQYF. CDR3 coding DNA: TGTGCCAGCTCACCAACCCTACAGGGCCGACAAGAGACCCAGTACTTC.

The chain links TRBV4-1 to TRBJ2-3; D perhaps matches TRBD1 (5 bases). CDR3 size: 16 residues. Germline V CDR1 and CDR2: MGHRA, YSYEKL. V was shortened by 4 bases and J by 4 bases, with 18 bases between the two germline ends. The CDR3 spells CASSPRGSFGADTQYF. The CDR3 DNA is TGCGCCAGCAGCCCTAGGGGCAGTTTTGGGGCAGATACGCAGTATTTT.

The chain joins TRBV7-3 to TRBJ2-1; 8 positions match TRBD1. J was trimmed by 2 bases and V by 2 bases; bases with no gene match: 5. This CDR3 has 16 residues. Germline V gives CDR1 SGHTA, CDR2 FQGTGA. CDR3 bases: TGTGCCAGCAGCTTACGACAGGGGATAGCCTACAATGAGCAGTTCTTC. It is translated as CASSLRQGIAYNEQFF.

The chain couples TRBV2 to TRBJ1-1; a weak D match, TRBD1 (5 bases). CDR1 is SNHLY and CDR2 is FYNNEI in the germline V gene. The V and J ends lost 4 bases and 5 bases respectively, with 17 bases between them. The CDR3 totals 15 residues. CDR3 loop: CASSGRGGEVTEAFF. CDR3 nucleotide sequence: TGTGCCAGCAGTGGGCGCGGGGGGGAGGTTACTGAAGCTTTCTTT.

The genes are TRBV11-2 and TRBJ2-7, with a tentative D call TRBD2 (6 bases). The V and J ends lost 5 bases and 3 bases respectively, with 17 bases between them. The CDR3 covers 15 residues. Germline V gene data show CDR1 as SGHAT and CDR2 as FQNNGV. The CDR3 coding sequence is TGTGCCAGCAGCATCGGGACTCTTCTGAACTACGAGCAGTACTTC. Translating it yields CASSIGTLLNYEQYF.

The genes are TRBV27 and TRBJ1-6; D gene unclear. V shed 3 bases and J shed 3 bases, with 12 bases lying between them. The CDR3 length is 16 residues. From germline, CDR1 is MNHEY and CDR2 SMNVEV (reference sequence). The CDR3 nucleotides read TGTGCCAGCAGTTTGGCGGGCCCTCTCTATAATTCACCCCTCCACTTT. Protein product: CASSLAGPLYNSPLHF.

This clone has a handful of counts. The chain is built from TRBV18 and TRBJ1-6, with a possible D match to TRBD1 (5 bases). CDR3 size: 14 residues. Deletions cut 1 base from V and 5 bases from J, with 6 bases between. Germline assignment: CDR1 KGHSH and CDR2 LQKENI. The CDR3 bases are TGTGCCAGCTCACCACAACAGGATAATTCACCCCTCCACTTT. It codes for CASSPQQDNSPLHF.

This clone was counted a single time. In nucleotides, the CDR3 is TGTGCCAGCTCACCGACAGGGTTTGACGAAAAACTGTTTTTT. This gives the protein CASSPTGFDEKLFF. V usage is TRBV18 and J usage is TRBJ1-4; 7 bases line up with TRBD1. J lost 8 bases, V lost 3 bases, and 6 bases had no gene match. The germline V gene has CDR1 KGHSH and CDR2 LQKENI. The CDR3 has 14 amino acids. Full variable domain (missing parts from reference TRBV18 and TRBJ1-4): NAGVMQNPRHLVRRRGQEARLRCSPMKGHSHVYWYRQLPEEGLKFMVYLQKENIIDESGMPKERFSAEFPKEGPSILRIQQVVRGDSAAYFCASSPTGFDEKLFFGSGTQLSVL.

The rearrangement links TRBV9 to TRBJ1-6; D gene ambiguous. In germline, CDR1 is SGDLS, CDR2 YYNGEE. CDR3 length equals 17 residues. V was shortened by 1 base and J by 5 bases, with 16 bases between the two germline ends. This CDR3 is CASSVSVRQRNNSPLHF. DNA of the CDR3: TGTGCCAGCAGCGTATCGGTTCGCCAGCGGAATAATTCACCCCTCCACTTT.

This CDR3 is CATSDLPGGTQYF. The CDR3, as DNA: TGTGCCACCAGTGATTTACCGGGGGGGACCCAGTACTTC. The rearrangement joins TRBV24-1 to TRBJ2-5; TRBD2 matches 7 bases. CDR3 length: 13 residues. Trimming at V came to 1 base and at J to 7 bases, leaving 2 bases not matched to a gene. Per the germline V gene, CDR1 is KGHDR and CDR2 is SFDVKD.

The chain joins TRBV19 to TRBJ2-2; D might be TRBD1 (6 bases). CDR3 size: 17 residues. Trimming left V 5 bases short and J 3 bases short, with 19 bases between. CDR1 and CDR2 from the germline V gene are LNHDA and SQIVND (reference sequence). The CDR3 region has the DNA TGTGCCAGTAGTCCTCCCGGGATCAGGGGAGACACCGGGGAGCTGTTTTTT. Protein: CASSPPGIRGDTGELFF.

The rearrangement joins TRBV5-1 to TRBJ2-5; 7 bases match TRBD1. The V gene's germline CDR1 is SGHRS and CDR2 YFSETQ. The CDR3 contains 15 residues. V lost 1 base to trimming and J lost 4 bases; unmatched junction nucleotides: 7. The CDR3 DNA sequence: TGCGCCAGCAGCTTGAAACAGGGGATCTCAGAGACCCAGTACTTC. Protein: CASSLKQGISETQYF.

Here the CDR3 DNA reads TGTGCCAGCAGTCCTAGCGGGGGGGGCACAGATACGCAGTATTTT. As protein: CASSPSGGGTDTQYF. The J gene is TRBJ2-3, the V gene TRBV6-4, with 12 bases identical to TRBD2. V lost 5 bases and J lost 1; bases outside the gene matches: 1. This CDR3 comprises 15 residues. Germline CDR1 reads MRHNA; CDR2 reads SNTAGT.

The chain joins TRBV6-5 to TRBJ1-2; D remains ambiguous. Germline V gene data show CDR1 as MNHEY and CDR2 as SVGAGI. V was shortened by 2 bases and J by 5 bases, with 9 bases between the two germline ends. CDR3 length equals 13 residues. The CDR3 DNA sequence: TGTGCCAGCAGTTACGGACGGGATTATGGCTACACCTTC. This encodes CASSYGRDYGYTF.

This clone was detected only once. The J gene is TRBJ1-3, the V gene TRBV10-3; maybe TRBD1 (5 bases). V dropped 7 bases and J dropped 4 bases, with 8 bases sitting between them. Germline V gene data show CDR1 as ENHRY and CDR2 as SYGVKD. The CDR3 runs 12 residues. The CDR3: CAITGPGNTIYF. In DNA, the CDR3 is TGTGCCATCACAGGGCCCGGAAACACCATATATTTT.

This clone has more than one count but fewer than ten. The chain recombines TRBV6-6 with TRBJ2-2; 7 bases agree with TRBD1. V was clipped by 7 bases and J by 5 bases; unmatched bases: 4. CDR1 MNHNY and CDR2 SVGAGI come from the germline V gene (reference sequence). CDR3 length equals 13 residues. This chain's CDR3 is CASTRQGTGELFF. Here the CDR3 DNA reads TGTGCCAGCACGCGACAGGGAACCGGGGAGCTGTTTTTT.

J is TRBJ2-7 and V is TRBV19; a weak D match, TRBD1 (5 bases). The germline CDR1 and CDR2 sequences are LNHDA and SQIVND (reference sequence). The CDR3 contains 14 residues. Trimming took 5 bases from V and 0 from J, leaving 11 bases between them. The DNA for the CDR3 is TGTGCCAGTAGTCTCACAGGTGCCTCCTACGAGCAGTACTTC. Protein sequence: CASSLTGASYEQYF.

This chain links TRBV6-6 with TRBJ2-7, with 11 bases lining up with TRBD2. The V gene end was trimmed by 0 bases and the J gene end by 2 bases; junction bases not matched to a gene: 0. This CDR3 is built from 15 residues. The germline gives CDR1 MNHNY, CDR2 SVGAGI (reference sequence). Here the CDR3 reads CASSYSSGGAYEQYF. The CDR3 coding sequence is TGTGCCAGCAGTTACTCTAGCGGGGGGGCCTACGAGCAGTACTTC.

As regards this clone: Since a much larger clone is just one base distant, this may be a read error. The genes are TRBV2 and TRBJ1-5, with 11 bases matching TRBD1. V lost 6 bases to trimming and J lost 6 bases; unmatched junction nucleotides: 4. Germline V CDR1 and CDR2: SNHLY, FYNNEI. The CDR3 consists of 14 residues. The chain's CDR3 is CASRGQGGGQPQHF. CDR3 sequence (DNA): TGTGCCAGCAGGGGACAGGGGGGCGGTCAGCCCCAGCATTTT.